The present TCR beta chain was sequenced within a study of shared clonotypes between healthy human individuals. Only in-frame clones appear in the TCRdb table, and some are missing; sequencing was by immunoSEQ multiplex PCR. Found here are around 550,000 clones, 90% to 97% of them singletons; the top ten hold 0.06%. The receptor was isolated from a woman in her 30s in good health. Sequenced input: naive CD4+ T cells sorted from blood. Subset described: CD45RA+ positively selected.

CDR3 DNA sequence: TGTGCCAGCAGGCCCACCAGCCCATTACTTTGGGAGCAGTACTTC. It is translated as CASRPTSPLLWEQYF. The chain uses TRBV27 and TRBJ2-7; D gene ambiguous. This CDR3 region has 15 residues. Trimming stripped 6 bases from V and 7 bases from J, with 22 bases between. From germline, CDR1 is MNHEY and CDR2 SMNVEV (reference sequence).